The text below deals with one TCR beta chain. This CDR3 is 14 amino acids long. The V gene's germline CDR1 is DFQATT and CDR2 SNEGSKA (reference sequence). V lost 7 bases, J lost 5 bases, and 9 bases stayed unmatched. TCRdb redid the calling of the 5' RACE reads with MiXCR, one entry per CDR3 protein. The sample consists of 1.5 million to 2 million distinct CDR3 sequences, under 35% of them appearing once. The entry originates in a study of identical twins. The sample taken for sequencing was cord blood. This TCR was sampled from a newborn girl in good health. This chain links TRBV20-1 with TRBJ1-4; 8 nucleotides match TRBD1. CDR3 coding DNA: TGCAGTGTCGCGGACAGGGTGGGGAATGAAAAACTGTTTTTT. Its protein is CSVADRVGNEKLFF.